A selection of T cell receptor beta chains follows, all from one sample in a study of blood T cell repertoires in COVID-19. Measured with immunoSEQ multiplex PCR; TCRdb has only the in-frame clones, and not every one. The sample carries some 74,000 clones, around four fifths recorded once. The sequencing input was peripheral blood. All receptors derive from a woman at least 80 years old with acute or convalescent COVID-19. Both conserved end residues are part of each CDR3. Each record gives: D gene, V gene, clone size, J gene, CDR3 protein, CDR3 DNA. A D gene is named only where the DNA matches it firmly. Clone size appears in some rows only: once, few, many, or a class for an expanded clone.

.	TRBV3-1/TRBV3-2	once	TRBJ1-2	CASSQYSAQGGYTF	TGTGCCAGCAGCCAATATTCGGCCCAGGGGGGCTACACCTTC
.	TRBV21-1	few	TRBJ1-6	CASSKDRGNNSPLHF	TGTGCCAGCAGCAAAGATAGAGGGAATAATTCACCCCTCCACTTT
.	TRBV14	.	TRBJ2-3	CASSQDRRMADTQYF	TGTGCCAGCAGCCAAGATCGGAGAATGGCCGATACGCAGTATTTT
.	TRBV5-1	.	TRBJ2-7	CASSFYGISYEQYF	TGCGCCAGCAGCTTTTACGGGATCTCCTACGAGCAGTACTTC
.	TRBV29-1	.	TRBJ2-5	CSASDSSGLDF	TGCAGCGCCTCGGACAGTTCCGGGTTGGACTTC
TRBD2	TRBV10-3	few	TRBJ2-7	CAISSGTAYEQYF	TGTGCCATTTCTAGCGGGACGGCCTACGAGCAGTACTTC
.	TRBV7-9	.	TRBJ2-3	CASSIISTDTQYF	TGTGCCAGCAGCATAATAAGCACAGATACGCAGTATTTT
TRBD1	TRBV5-8	.	TRBJ2-2	CASSQGQLHTGELFF	TGTGCCAGCAGCCAGGGACAGCTCCACACCGGGGAGCTGTTTTTT
.	TRBV5-1	.	TRBJ2-3	CASRMGGTTDTQYF	TGCGCCAGCAGGATGGGGGGAACCACAGATACGCAGTATTTT
.	TRBV6-5	.	TRBJ1-4	CASSGSWFENEKLFF	TGTGCCAGCAGCGGGTCGTGGTTCGAAAATGAAAAACTGTTTTTT
.	TRBV7-2	.	TRBJ1-1	CASSLVGSTEAFF	TGTGCCAGCAGCTTAGTCGGGAGCACTGAAGCTTTCTTT
.	TRBV28	.	TRBJ1-2	CASSPLERDYGYTF	TGTGCCAGCAGTCCCCTCGAGAGGGACTATGGCTACACCTTC
.	TRBV27	.	TRBJ2-7	CASSLSETALYEQYF	TGTGCCAGCAGTTTATCGGAGACAGCGTTATACGAGCAGTACTTC
.	TRBV19	.	TRBJ1-3	CASSTGGMSSGNTIYF	TGTGCCAGTAGCACCGGGGGGATGAGCTCTGGAAACACCATATATTTT
.	TRBV2	.	TRBJ1-6	CASSERQGNNSPLHF	TGTGCCAGCTCCGAGCGGCAGGGGAACAATTCACCCCTCCACTTT
TRBD2	TRBV5-1	.	TRBJ2-5	CASSLATTSGLGETQYF	TGCGCCAGCAGCTTGGCAACAACTAGCGGACTCGGGGAGACCCAGTACTTC
.	TRBV5-6	.	TRBJ2-1	CASSLFHRDRPYNEQFF	TGTGCCAGCAGCTTGTTCCACCGCGACAGGCCCTACAATGAGCAGTTCTTC
.	TRBV19	.	TRBJ2-2	CASSMGATNTGELFF	TGTGCCAGTAGTATGGGGGCAACGAACACCGGGGAGCTGTTTTTT
.	TRBV11-2	once	TRBJ1-3	CASSPVSGTGNTIYF	TGTGCCAGCAGCCCAGTTTCAGGGACTGGAAACACCATATATTTT
.	TRBV5-1	.	TRBJ1-1	CASSFTERNTEAFF	TGCGCCAGCAGCTTTACAGAGAGGAACACTGAAGCTTTCTTT
TRBD2	TRBV3-1/TRBV3-2	.	TRBJ2-1	CASSPYTSGDYNEQFF	TGTGCCAGCAGCCCCTATACTAGCGGAGACTACAATGAGCAGTTCTTC
.	TRBV29-1	.	TRBJ2-5	CSVRQETQYF	TGCAGCGTTCGGCAAGAGACCCAGTACTTC
.	TRBV6-2/TRBV6-3	.	TRBJ2-3	CASSPLWTSTDTQYF	TGTGCCAGCAGCCCTTTATGGACTAGCACAGATACGCAGTATTTT
TRBD2	TRBV20-1	.	TRBJ2-5	CSASHPGLAQQETQYF	TGCAGTGCTAGTCACCCGGGACTAGCGCAACAAGAGACCCAGTACTTC
.	TRBV6-6	.	TRBJ1-5	CASRNRAGHNQPQHF	TGTGCCAGCAGGAACAGGGCCGGTCACAATCAGCCCCAGCATTTT
.	TRBV18	.	TRBJ1-1	CASSPQTEITEAFF	TGTGCCAGCTCACCTCAGACAGAAATCACTGAAGCTTTCTTT
.	TRBV19	once	TRBJ2-2	CASSIVLNTGELFF	TGTGCCAGTAGTATCGTCCTGAACACCGGGGAGCTGTTTTTT
.	TRBV24-1	.	TRBJ2-3	CATSDLKGISGTDTQYF	TGTGCCACCAGTGATTTGAAGGGGATCTCTGGCACAGATACGCAGTATTTT
.	TRBV5-6	.	TRBJ2-7	CASSLGGGYEQYF	TGTGCCAGCAGCTTGGGTGGGGGGTACGAGCAGTACTTC
.	TRBV19	.	TRBJ2-3	CASSRGTASGTDTQYF	TGTGCCAGTAGTAGGGGGACGGCTAGCGGCACAGATACGCAGTATTTT